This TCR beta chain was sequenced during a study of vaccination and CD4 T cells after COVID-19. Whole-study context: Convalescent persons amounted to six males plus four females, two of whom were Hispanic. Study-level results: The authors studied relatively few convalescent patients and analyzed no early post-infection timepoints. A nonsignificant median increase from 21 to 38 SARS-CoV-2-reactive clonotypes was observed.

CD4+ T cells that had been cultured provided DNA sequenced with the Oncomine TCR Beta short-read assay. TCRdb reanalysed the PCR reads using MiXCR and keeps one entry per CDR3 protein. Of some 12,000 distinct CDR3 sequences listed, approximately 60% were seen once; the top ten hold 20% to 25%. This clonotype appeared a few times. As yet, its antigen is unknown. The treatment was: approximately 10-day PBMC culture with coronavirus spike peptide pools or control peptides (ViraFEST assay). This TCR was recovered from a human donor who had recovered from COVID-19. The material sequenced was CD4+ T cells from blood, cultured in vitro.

As DNA, the CDR3 is TGTGCCAGCAGCCGGCTAGCGGGAGGGCCCTCGACCGGGGAGCTGTTTTTT. This encodes CASSRLAGGPSTGELFF. The chain recombines TRBV7-8 with TRBJ2-2; 12 nucleotides match TRBD2. The CDR3 covers 17 residues. Germline V gene data show CDR1 as SGHVS and CDR2 as FQNEAQ. V trimming: 5 bases; J trimming: 5 bases; junction bases outside the gene matches: 9.